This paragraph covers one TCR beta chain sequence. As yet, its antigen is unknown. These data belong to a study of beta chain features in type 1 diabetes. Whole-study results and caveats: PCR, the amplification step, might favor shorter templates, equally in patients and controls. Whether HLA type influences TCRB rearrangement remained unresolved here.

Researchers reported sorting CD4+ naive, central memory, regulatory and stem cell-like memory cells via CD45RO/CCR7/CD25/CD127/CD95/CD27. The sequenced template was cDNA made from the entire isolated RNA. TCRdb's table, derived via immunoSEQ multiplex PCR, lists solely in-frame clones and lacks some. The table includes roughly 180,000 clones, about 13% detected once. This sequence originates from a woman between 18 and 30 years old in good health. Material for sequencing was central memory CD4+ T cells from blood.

For the CDR3, the DNA is TGTGCCACCAGCAGAGCTAGCGGGAGACACAATGAGCAGTTCTTC. It yields the protein CATSRASGRHNEQFF. The chain carries TRBV15 and TRBJ2-1; 10 bases are a match to TRBD2. Germline V gene lookup returns CDR1 LNHNV and CDR2 YYDKDF (reference sequence). The CDR3 sequence is 15 residues long. Trimming removed 1 base from V and 5 bases from J; junction bases left unmatched: 2.